Following are 30 T cell receptor beta chains from one sample sequenced in a study of naive CD8 T cells in extremely preterm neonates. The repertoire was sequenced with immunoSEQ multiplex PCR; TCRdb's copy has only in-frame clones and lacks some. The data contain about 5,800 clones, around 97% of them seen just once; the ten biggest clones take up 0.6% to 0.9%. Sequencing input: naive CD8+ T cells from blood. These receptors were obtained from a human donor in good health.

V and J are TRBV4-3 and TRBJ2-3; 9 bases are a match to TRBD2. J was trimmed by 6 bases and V by 3 bases; bases with no gene match: 4. In germline, CDR1 is LGHNA, CDR2 YSLEER. This CDR3 contains 14 residues. The CDR3 coding sequence is TGCGCCAGCAGCCACGCGGGGGGGATGGATACGCAGTATTTT. It translates to CASSHAGGMDTQYF.

This chain uses TRBV10-3 with TRBJ2-7, with D perhaps matching TRBD1 (7 bases). The germline V gene has CDR1 ENHRY and CDR2 SYGVKD. The V and J ends lost 3 bases and 7 bases respectively, with 25 bases between them. This CDR3 is 17 amino acids long. CDR3: CAISDNLRGQGVGEQYF. CDR3 coding DNA: TGTGCCATCAGTGATAATCTGCGGGGCCAGGGGGTGGGTGAGCAGTACTTC.

DNA of the CDR3: TGCGCCAGCAGCTTGGAACAGGGGGGAACCGGGGAGCTGTTTTTT. The encoded protein is CASSLEQGGTGELFF. The chain uses TRBV5-1 and TRBJ2-2; 8 positions agree with TRBD1. CDR1 is SGHRS and CDR2 is YFSETQ in the germline V gene. The junction had 3 bases not matched to a gene; V was cut back by 0 bases and J by 5 bases. The CDR3 spans 15 residues.

V is TRBV6-5 and J is TRBJ1-2; no firm D call. The germline V gene encodes CDR1 MNHEY and CDR2 SVGAGI. Deletions cut 0 bases from V and 4 bases from J, with 12 bases between. The CDR3 runs 15 residues. As DNA, the CDR3 is TGTGCCAGCAGTTACTCGGGGAGACCAATCTATGGCTACACCTTC. Protein product: CASSYSGRPIYGYTF.

J is TRBJ1-5 and V is TRBV27, with D uncertain. Germline loops: CDR1 MNHEY, CDR2 SMNVEV (reference sequence). V was cut by 3 bases and J by 2 bases, with 8 bases left in between. CDR3 length: 14 amino acids. The CDR3 DNA reads TGTGCCAGCAGTTTTTCGGGAGGCAATCAGCCCCAGCATTTT. It codes for CASSFSGGNQPQHF.

This chain connects TRBV28 to TRBJ1-4; D unresolved. The V and J ends lost 5 bases and 6 bases respectively, with 19 bases between them. Looked up from germline, CDR1 is MDHEN and CDR2 is SYDVKM. This CDR3 has 16 residues. The CDR3 reads CASSQATHRPDEKLFF. The CDR3 region has the DNA TGTGCCAGCAGTCAAGCGACCCACCGACCGGATGAAAAACTGTTTTTT.

In DNA, the CDR3 is TGTGCCACCAGCAGGAGGGGAGGGGCATCAATGAACACTGAAGCTTTCTTT. As protein: CATSRRGGASMNTEAFF. The chain links TRBV15 to TRBJ1-1; tentative D call: TRBD1 (5 bases). This CDR3 contains 17 residues. The germline V and J ends were trimmed by 3 bases and 0 bases, with 17 bases remaining between them. CDR1 is LNHNV and CDR2 is YYDKDF in the germline V gene (reference sequence).

This rearrangement joins TRBV5-8 to TRBJ2-7, with 9 bases lining up with TRBD1. Germline loops: CDR1 SGHTS, CDR2 YDEGEE. After removal of 4 bases from V and 5 bases from J, the junction contained 13 bases not matched to a gene. This CDR3 is built from 16 residues. CDR3 sequence reads: CASSPRLGTGSHEQYF. In DNA form, the CDR3 reads TGTGCCAGCAGCCCGAGATTAGGGACAGGGAGCCACGAGCAGTACTTC.

The rearrangement links TRBV15 to TRBJ1-2; D ambiguous. The CDR3 extends over 14 amino acids. The V end lost 2 bases, the J end lost 1 base, and 8 bases lay between the germline ends. The germline V gene encodes CDR1 LNHNV and CDR2 YYDKDF (reference sequence). CDR3 protein: CATSRFGDNYGYTF. The CDR3 DNA reads TGTGCCACCAGCAGATTCGGAGATAACTATGGCTACACCTTC. The full variable domain, with the rest looked up from reference TRBV15 and TRBJ1-2, is DAMVIQNPRYQVTQFGKPVTLSCSQTLNHNVMYWYQQKSSQAPKLLFHYYDKDFNNEADTPDNFQSRRPNTSFCFLDIRSPGLGDTAMYLCATSRFGDNYGYTFGSGTRLTVV.

The chain recombines TRBV19 with TRBJ2-5, with D unclear. CDR3 length: 15 residues. With 1 base removed from V and 1 base from J, the gap between germline ends came to 10 bases. Germline V gene sequence: CDR1 LNHDA, CDR2 SQIVND (reference sequence). DNA of the CDR3: TGTGCCAGTAGTATAGTCCTCCACACCCAAGAGACCCAGTACTTC. It translates to CASSIVLHTQETQYF.

This chain uses TRBV5-1 with TRBJ2-7, with 9 bases fitting TRBD1. Losses at the gene ends were 5 bases for V and 3 bases for J; bases not matched to a gene: 3. This CDR3 region has 13 residues. The germline gives CDR1 SGHRS, CDR2 YFSETQ. CDR3 sequence (DNA): TGCGCCAGCAGTGTGACAGGGGGCTACGAGCAGTACGTC. Its translation is CASSVTGGYEQYV.

V and J are TRBV4-3 and TRBJ1-2; D is undetermined. Germline-derived CDR1 and CDR2 are LGHNA and YSLEER. CDR3 length: 15 residues. V was cut by 1 base and J by 2 bases, with 11 bases left in between. This chain's CDR3 is CASSQVHGGNYGYTF. As DNA, the CDR3 is TGCGCCAGCAGCCAAGTTCATGGCGGGAACTATGGCTACACCTTC.

The chain links TRBV7-9 to TRBJ2-3, with 7 bases fitting TRBD1. The CDR3 sequence is 17 residues long. The junction had 13 bases not matched to a gene; V was cut back by 1 base and J by 6 bases. Germline V lookup: CDR1 SEHNR, CDR2 FQNEAQ (reference sequence). DNA of the CDR3: TGTGCCAGCAGCTTAGGCTCCGAGGGGGCACGGACGGATACGCAGTATTTT. It is translated as CASSLGSEGARTDTQYF.

V usage is TRBV6-1 and J usage is TRBJ1-2; 7 bases are shared with TRBD1. The CDR3 totals 17 residues. V lost 4 bases, J lost 2 bases, and 13 bases stayed unmatched. The germline V gene has CDR1 MNHNS and CDR2 SASEGT. DNA of the CDR3: TGTGCCAGCAGTGGGCCCGACAGGGCTATGAAAAACTATGGCTACACCTTC. This sequence encodes CASSGPDRAMKNYGYTF.

The V call is TRBV7-9, the J call TRBJ1-3; D not resolved. Germline V lookup: CDR1 SEHNR, CDR2 FQNEAQ (reference sequence). The CDR3 is 16 residues long. V was clipped by 2 bases and J by 2 bases, with 13 bases between them. For the CDR3, the DNA is TGTGCCAGCAGCTTAACCCGAGCTGATGCTGGAAACACCATATATTTT. Its translation: CASSLTRADAGNTIYF. The full variable domain, its missing parts supplied by reference TRBV7-9 and TRBJ1-3, is DTGVSQNPRHKITKRGQNVTFRCDPISEHNRLYWYRQTLGQGPEFLTYFQNEAQLEKSRLLSDRFSAERPKGSFSTLEIQRTEQGDSAMYLCASSLTRADAGNTIYFGEGSWLTVV.

This chain uses TRBV29-1 with TRBJ1-2; TRBD1 agrees at 8 bases. Germline CDR1 and CDR2: SQVTM and ANQGSEA. There are 12 residues in the CDR3. Unmatched junction bases numbered 3, after V lost 2 bases and J lost 7 bases. CDR3 sequence (DNA): TGCAGCGTTGAATCGGGACAGGTTGGCTACACCTTC. It codes for CSVESGQVGYTF.

CDR3 region: CASSLAGGGGYTDTQYF. The CDR3 region has the DNA TGTGCCAGCAGCTTAGCTGGGGGCGGGGGGTACACAGATACGCAGTATTTT. The V gene is TRBV13, the J gene TRBJ2-3; TRBD2 matches at 8 bases. V shed 1 base, J shed 2 bases, and the junction held 8 bases outside the gene matches. CDR3 length: 17 residues. In germline, CDR1 is PRHDT, CDR2 FYEKMQ (reference sequence).

The V call is TRBV11-2, the J call TRBJ2-2; D ambiguous. Germline values: CDR1 SGHAT, CDR2 FQNNGV. The ends were cut back, 7 bases at V and 1 base at J, with 13 bases in the middle. CDR3 size: 15 residues. Here the CDR3 reads CASIPSGVNTGELFF. The CDR3 coding sequence is TGTGCCAGCATCCCCAGTGGAGTGAACACCGGGGAGCTGTTTTTT.

The V gene is TRBV9, the J gene TRBJ2-2; the match to TRBD1 covers 8 bases. Germline values: CDR1 SGDLS, CDR2 YYNGEE. The CDR3 contains 14 residues. V lost 4 bases and J lost 5; bases outside the gene matches: 4. The CDR3, as DNA: TGTGCCAGCAGCATGTGGACAGGGACCGGGGAGCTGTTTTTT. Encoded protein: CASSMWTGTGELFF.

The CDR3 region has the DNA TGTGCCAGCAGCTTCGGGGGTGGCTACACCTTC. This codes for CASSFGGGYTF. The V call is TRBV7-9, the J call TRBJ1-2; tentatively, D is TRBD1 (5 bases). In germline, CDR1 is SEHNR, CDR2 FQNEAQ (reference sequence). V shed 3 bases and J shed 7 bases, with 6 bases lying between them. This CDR3 is 11 amino acids long.

This clone has more than one count but fewer than ten. V is TRBV4-1 and J is TRBJ1-6; D gene ambiguous. The ends were cut back, 1 base at V and 7 bases at J, with 11 bases in the middle. This CDR3 is 15 amino acids long. Germline CDR1 is MGHRA and CDR2 is YSYEKL. The CDR3 DNA is TGCGCCAGCAGCCAAGTCCCGGGGTACAATTCACCCCTCCACTTT. Encoded protein: CASSQVPGYNSPLHF.

The table lists this clone with a count of one. V is TRBV6-1 and J is TRBJ1-5, with 7 bases lining up with TRBD1. The CDR3 runs to 15 residues. The germline V gene encodes CDR1 MNHNS and CDR2 SASEGT. V shed 4 bases, J shed 3 bases, and the junction held 6 bases outside the gene matches. CDR3 DNA sequence: TGTGCCAGCAGTGGCCGGGACAGCCTCAATCAGCCCCAGCATTTT. Amino acid sequence: CASSGRDSLNQPQHF.

The chain joins TRBV10-3 to TRBJ2-3, with D possibly matching TRBD2 (7 bases). This CDR3 comprises 16 residues. V lost 2 bases and J 2 bases, leaving 14 bases between the germline ends. CDR1 ENHRY and CDR2 SYGVKD come from the germline V gene. CDR3 DNA sequence: TGTGCCATCAGTGAGCTGGCGGGGGCCAACACAGATACGCAGTATTTT. Protein: CAISELAGANTDTQYF.

The chain is built from TRBV7-6 and TRBJ2-2; TRBD2 matches 7 bases. Germline V gives CDR1 SGHVS, CDR2 FNYEAQ. The CDR3 runs 14 residues. V was clipped by 1 base and J by 7 bases; unmatched bases: 3. The CDR3 DNA follows: TGTGCCAGCAGCTTAGGGGAGGGTAACGGGGAGCTGTTTTTT. It encodes CASSLGEGNGELFF.

This clone was seen a single time. This rearrangement joins TRBV6-1 to TRBJ1-1; D unclear. CDR3 length equals 15 residues. Germline assignment: CDR1 MNHNS and CDR2 SASEGT. V dropped 2 bases and J dropped 4 bases, with 14 bases sitting between them. This CDR3 reads CASSESGRAGTEAFF. The CDR3 coding sequence is TGTGCCAGCAGTGAAAGTGGGAGGGCCGGCACTGAAGCTTTCTTT.

V is TRBV5-4 and J is TRBJ2-2, with no clear D. V lost 5 bases to trimming and J lost 2 bases, with 13 bases between them. The CDR3 runs to 15 residues. Per germline, CDR1 SGHNT and CDR2 YYREEE (reference sequence). CDR3 loop: CASSRSVINTGELFF. CDR3 sequence (DNA): TGTGCCAGCAGTAGATCTGTAATTAACACCGGGGAGCTGTTTTTT. Filled out from reference TRBV5-4 and TRBJ2-2, the complete variable domain reads ETGVTQSPTHLIKTRGQQVTLRCSSQSGHNTVSWYQQALGQGPQFIFQYYREEENGRGNFPPRFSGLQFPNYSSELNVNALELDDSALYLCASSRSVINTGELFFGEGSRLTVL.

The chain is built from TRBV19 and TRBJ1-5, with a possible D match to TRBD1 (6 bases). The CDR3 spans 15 residues. V lost 6 bases and J lost 3, with 15 bases in between. Germline lookup yields CDR1 LNHDA and CDR2 SQIVND (reference sequence). The CDR3 loop reads CASSGHRVDNQPQHF. The CDR3 region has the DNA TGTGCCAGTAGCGGTCACAGGGTTGACAATCAGCCCCAGCATTTT.

The rearrangement joins TRBV10-2 to TRBJ2-1; TRBD1 matches at 10 bases. The CDR3 is 15 amino acids. With V trimmed by 7 bases and J by 8 bases, 11 bases remained unmatched. Germline CDR1 reads WSHSY; CDR2 reads SAAADI. DNA for the CDR3: TGCGCCAGCACCGACCCGCGGGACAGGGGCCATGAGCAGTTCTTC. This gives the protein CASTDPRDRGHEQFF.

The J gene is TRBJ2-2, the V gene TRBV4-1, with 8 bases identical to TRBD2. Per germline, CDR1 MGHRA and CDR2 YSYEKL. The ends lost 2 bases at V and 6 bases at J; junction bases unmatched: 11. This CDR3 region has 17 residues. The CDR3 loop is CASSQQYSGAVAGELFF. CDR3 nucleotide sequence: TGCGCCAGCAGCCAACAATATAGCGGGGCAGTTGCCGGGGAGCTGTTTTTT.

The chain carries TRBV28 and TRBJ2-5; 12 bases match TRBD2. The V gene end was trimmed by 6 bases and the J gene end by 0 bases; junction bases not matched to a gene: 8. This CDR3 comprises 17 residues. Germline CDR1 and CDR2: MDHEN and SYDVKM. The DNA of the CDR3 is TGTGCCAGCAGCCACCCCACTAGCGGGGGGAACCAAGAGACCCAGTACTTC. Translation: CASSHPTSGGNQETQYF.